Given below is one TCR beta chain in context. Antigen unknown. This specimen belongs to a study of T-cell reconstitution after alpha-beta-depleted transplantation in children. V was trimmed by 6 bases and J by 1 base, leaving 3 bases between them. The CDR3 totals 11 residues. CDR1 MDHEN and CDR2 SYDVKM come from the germline V gene. Preparation of the TCRbeta library used unique molecular identifiers. TCRdb ran MiXCR on the PCR reads and lists one entry per CDR3 protein. The sample lists approximately 980,000 distinct CDR3 sequences; roughly 29% were seen once. Whole-study results and caveats: From newly produced T cells came most of the T-cell counts and diversity one year after transplant. Several hundred expanded graft clones reportedly gave rise to the alpha-beta T cells present about two months after transplant. In some patients, recipient T cells and intrathymic progenitors surviving conditioning explained high day-60 diversity.

This receptor was identified in a boy in the first two years of life who had a stem cell transplant for SCID, so the T cells may come from the graft donor. The sample here was PBMCs, mostly from graft donor cells, taken 360 days after TCRalphabeta/CD19-depleted stem cell transplant. The chain carries TRBV28 and TRBJ1-2; D remains ambiguous. CDR3 amino acids: CASRINYGYTF. The CDR3 DNA follows: TGTGCCAGCAGGATTAACTATGGCTACACCTTC.